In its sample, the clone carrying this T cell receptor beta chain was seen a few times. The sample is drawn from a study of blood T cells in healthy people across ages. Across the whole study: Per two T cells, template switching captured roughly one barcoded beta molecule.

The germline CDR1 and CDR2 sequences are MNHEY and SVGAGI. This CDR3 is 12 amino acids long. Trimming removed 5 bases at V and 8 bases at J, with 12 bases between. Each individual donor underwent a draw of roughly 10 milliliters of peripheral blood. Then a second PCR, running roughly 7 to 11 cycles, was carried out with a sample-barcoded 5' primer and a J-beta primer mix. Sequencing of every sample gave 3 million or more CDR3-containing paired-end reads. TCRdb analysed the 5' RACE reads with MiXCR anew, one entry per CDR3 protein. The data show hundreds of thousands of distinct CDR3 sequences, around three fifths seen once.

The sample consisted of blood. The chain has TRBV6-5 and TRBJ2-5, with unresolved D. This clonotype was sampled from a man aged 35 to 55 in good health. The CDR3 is CASSTHTETQYF. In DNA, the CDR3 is TGTGCCAGCAGTACGCATACTGAAACCCAGTACTTC.